This T cell receptor beta chain was recovered during a study of T cell responses to AZD1222 COVID-19 vaccine. Data came from immunoSEQ multiplex PCR; TCRdb stores just in-frame clones and leaves some out. The sample shows approximately 110,000 clones, approximately 88% of them seen only once. Trimming shortened V by 2 bases and J by 0 bases, and 8 bases separated the two germline ends. Germline CDR1 SGHTA, CDR2 FQGNSA. The length of the CDR3 is 15 residues. The sample in question was peripheral blood, obtained on day 0 of AZD1222 vaccination. The V call is TRBV7-2, the J call TRBJ1-3; unclear D gene. The receptor was derived from an adult in good health. CDR3 region: CASSLWGISGNTIYF. CDR3 DNA: TGTGCCAGCAGCTTATGGGGAATCTCTGGAAACACCATATATTTT.